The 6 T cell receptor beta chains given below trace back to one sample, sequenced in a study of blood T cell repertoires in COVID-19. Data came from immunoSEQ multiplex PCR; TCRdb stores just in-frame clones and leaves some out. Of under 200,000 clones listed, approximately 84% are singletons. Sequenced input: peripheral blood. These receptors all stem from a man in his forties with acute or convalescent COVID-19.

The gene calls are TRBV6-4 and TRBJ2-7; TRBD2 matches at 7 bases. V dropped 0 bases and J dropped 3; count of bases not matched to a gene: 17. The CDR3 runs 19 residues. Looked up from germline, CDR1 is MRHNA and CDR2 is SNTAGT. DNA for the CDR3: TGTGCCAGCAGTGACTCGACAGTCAAATTGGGGGGGGTGGACTACGAGCAGTACTTC. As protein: CASSDSTVKLGGVDYEQYF.

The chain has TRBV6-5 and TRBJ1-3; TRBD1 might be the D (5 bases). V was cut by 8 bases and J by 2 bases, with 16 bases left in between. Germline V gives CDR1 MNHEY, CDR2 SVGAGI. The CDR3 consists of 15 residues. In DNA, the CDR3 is TGTGCCAGCGTTAAATCCGGGACTACTGGAAACACCATATATTTT. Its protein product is CASVKSGTTGNTIYF.

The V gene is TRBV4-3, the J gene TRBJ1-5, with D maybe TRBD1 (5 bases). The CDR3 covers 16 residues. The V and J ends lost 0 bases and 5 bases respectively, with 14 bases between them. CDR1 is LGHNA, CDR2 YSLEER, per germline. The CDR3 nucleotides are TGCGCCAGCAGCCAAGAAATCAGGCGGGACGATCAGCCCCAGCATTTT. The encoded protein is CASSQEIRRDDQPQHF.

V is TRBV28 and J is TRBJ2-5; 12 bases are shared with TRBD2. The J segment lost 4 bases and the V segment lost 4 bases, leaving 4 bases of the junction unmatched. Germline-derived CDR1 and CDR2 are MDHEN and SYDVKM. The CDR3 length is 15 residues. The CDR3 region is CASSYGLAGTETQYF. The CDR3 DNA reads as TGTGCCAGCAGTTACGGACTAGCGGGGACAGAGACCCAGTACTTC.

CDR3 loop: CASSGHRGYSNQPQHF. The DNA of the CDR3 is TGTGCCAGCAGTGGCCACAGGGGGTATAGCAATCAGCCCCAGCATTTT. V and J are TRBV6-2 or TRBV6-3 and TRBJ1-5, with 8 bases matching TRBD1. The germline CDR1 and CDR2 sequences are MNHEY and SVGEGT. V lost 5 bases and J lost 0; bases outside the gene matches: 6. CDR3 length: 16 residues.

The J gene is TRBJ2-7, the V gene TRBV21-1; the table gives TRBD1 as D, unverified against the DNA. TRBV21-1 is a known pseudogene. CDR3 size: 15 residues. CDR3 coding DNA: TGTGCCAGCAGCAAAGATGACAGGGGGTCCTACGAGCAGTACTTC. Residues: CASSKDDRGSYEQYF.